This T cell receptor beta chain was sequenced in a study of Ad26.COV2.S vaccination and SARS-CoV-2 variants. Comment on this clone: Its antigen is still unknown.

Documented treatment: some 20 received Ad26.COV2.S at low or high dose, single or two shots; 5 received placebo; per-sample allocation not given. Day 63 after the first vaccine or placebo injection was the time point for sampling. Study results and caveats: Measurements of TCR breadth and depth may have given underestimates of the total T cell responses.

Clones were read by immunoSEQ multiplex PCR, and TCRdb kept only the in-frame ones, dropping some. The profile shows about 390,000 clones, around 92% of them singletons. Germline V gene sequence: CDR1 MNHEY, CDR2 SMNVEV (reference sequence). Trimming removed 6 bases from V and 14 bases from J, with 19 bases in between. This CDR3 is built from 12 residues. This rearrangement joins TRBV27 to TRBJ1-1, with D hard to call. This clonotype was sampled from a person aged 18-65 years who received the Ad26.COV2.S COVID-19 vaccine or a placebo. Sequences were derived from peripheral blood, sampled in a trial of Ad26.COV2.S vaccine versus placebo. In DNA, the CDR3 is TGTGCCAGCAGCTACACAAATCAGGAATCCTTCTTT. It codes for CASSYTNQESFF.